What follows describes a single TCR beta chain. What it binds is not known. Other DNA sequences in the sample encode the same CDR3. Deletions cut 1 base from V and 4 bases from J, with 9 bases between. Per the germline V gene, CDR1 is SGHRS and CDR2 is YFSETQ. The CDR3 totals 14 residues. The data were obtained in a study of T cell responses to AZD1222 COVID-19 vaccine. Study information: Pooled together were second doses at about 4 or about 12 weeks.

Study-wide results and caveats: In a largely white British group with more females than males, clonal diversity was possibly underestimated. Unmutated variant regions reportedly attract nearly half of all spike-specific TCRs.

Sequenced by immunoSEQ multiplex PCR; TCRdb stores in-frame clones only, minus some. The data contain 63,000 or so clones, 85% to 90% of them singletons. The sequence was obtained from an adult in good health. The starting material was peripheral blood, obtained on day 0 of AZD1222 vaccination. The chain couples TRBV5-1 to TRBJ1-5, with a weak D call TRBD1 (6 bases). In nucleotides, the CDR3 is TGCGCCAGCAGCTTGCGAGGGGGTAATCAGCCCCAGCATTTT. Translation: CASSLRGGNQPQHF.